Given below is one T cell receptor (beta chain) in context. The data originate from a study of blood T cell repertoires in COVID-19. Profiling relied on immunoSEQ multiplex PCR, and the TCRdb table lists in-frame clones only, not all of them. The sample yields 150,000 to 200,000 clones, about 83% seen once. Per germline, CDR1 MRHNA and CDR2 SNTAGT. V was pared by 8 bases and J by 3 bases, with 3 bases of the junction left unmatched. The CDR3 runs 13 residues. Sequenced material: peripheral blood. The receptor was derived from a person aged 65 to 85 with COVID-19, enrolled during active disease. This chain uses TRBV6-4 with TRBJ2-2; 7 bases agree with TRBD2. CDR3 protein: CASSRGDTGELFF. Written as DNA, the CDR3 is TGTGCCAGCTCTCGGGGGGACACCGGGGAGCTGTTTTTT.